This T cell receptor (beta chain) was identified in a study of T cells in Graves' hyperthyroidism and ophthalmopathy. V lost 6 bases, J lost 1 base, and 9 bases lay in between. The CDR3 has 14 amino acids. Germline V CDR1 and CDR2: SGHDN, FVKESK. RNA transcripts were the template for amplifying TCR beta CDR3 regions. A first-round RT-PCR of the TCR CDR3 used the HTBI primer set. TCRdb reprocessed the multiplex PCR reads via MiXCR and lists one record per CDR3 protein. The data show about 500,000 distinct CDR3 sequences, around 50% seen once. This clonotype was observed a few times. The sequenced material came from peripheral blood or thyroid tissue (not recorded which). This clonotype was obtained from an adult woman with Graves' disease, either hyperthyroidism or ophthalmopathy (not recorded which). The J gene is TRBJ2-2, the V gene TRBV14, with D unresolved. The CDR3 loop reads CASRHRQNTGELFF. The CDR3 nucleotides read TGTGCCAGCAGACATCGACAGAACACCGGGGAGCTGTTTTTT.